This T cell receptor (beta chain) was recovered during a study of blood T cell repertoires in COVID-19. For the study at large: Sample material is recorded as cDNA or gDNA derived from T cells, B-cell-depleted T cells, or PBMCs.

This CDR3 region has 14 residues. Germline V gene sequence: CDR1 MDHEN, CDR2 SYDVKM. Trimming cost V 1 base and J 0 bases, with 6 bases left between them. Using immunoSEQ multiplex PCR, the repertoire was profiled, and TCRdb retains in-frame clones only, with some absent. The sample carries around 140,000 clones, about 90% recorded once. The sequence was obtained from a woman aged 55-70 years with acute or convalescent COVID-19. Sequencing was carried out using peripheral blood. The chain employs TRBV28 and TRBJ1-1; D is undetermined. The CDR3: CASSLSLLNTEAFF. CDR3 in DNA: TGTGCCAGCAGTTTATCCCTGTTGAACACTGAAGCTTTCTTT.